This T cell receptor beta chain was found in a study of tumor and adjacent non-tumor tissue in lung cancer. This sample's RNA came from whole unsorted tissue. More than 3 cm separated this lung sample from the edge of the tumor. A note on this clonotype: An end of the junction differs from the germline gene, which may be a read error.

The library came from three nested PCR rounds adapted from ARM-PCR protocols. TCRdb used MiXCR to reprocess the multiplex PCR reads, holding one entry per CDR3 protein. The data hold tens of thousands of distinct CDR3 sequences, with roughly 80% observed a single time. The specimen sequenced was distant non-tumor lung tissue. The receptor was derived from a man in his sixties with non-small cell lung cancer.

The DNA of the CDR3 is TGTGCCAGGAGCTTCCGGGGTTACATCGAAGCTTTCTTT. This gives the protein CARSFRGYIEAFF. The chain employs TRBV11-2 and TRBJ1-1; D is unclear. CDR1 is SGHAT, CDR2 FQNNGV, per germline. The CDR3 loop spans 13 amino acids.